A selection of T cell receptor beta chains follows, all from one sample in a study of radiation and T cells in renal cell carcinoma. Sequenced by immunoSEQ multiplex PCR; TCRdb stores in-frame clones only, minus some. This sample has tens of thousands of clones, with roughly 80% found just once. This sample comprised blood, obtained from a patient whose treatment included radiotherapy and nephrectomy. The receptor source for this set is a man in his 60s with renal cell carcinoma. CDR3s include the opening cysteine and the closing phenylalanine or tryptophan. The D gene is left open where the match is weak. Not all rows give a size; the values are once, few, many and, for expanded clones, a class.

d_call,clone_size,v_call,j_call,cdr3_nt,cdr3_aa
-,-,TRBV6-5,TRBJ2-7,TGTGCCAGCAGTTACTCGAGTAAAGGGACCTACGAGCAGTACTTC,CASSYSSKGTYEQYF
-,-,TRBV10-3,TRBJ1-5,TGTGCCACGTCGGGTGGACAGACGTCCCCCAAGGGCAATCAGCCCCAGCATTTT,CATSGGQTSPKGNQPQHF
TRBD2,-,TRBV5-3,TRBJ2-3,TGTGCCAGAAGCTATAGCGGGAGAGGTAGCACAGATACGCAGTATTTT,CARSYSGRGSTDTQYF
-,-,TRBV25-1,TRBJ1-1,TGTGCCAGCAGTCCGGGGGGGGAGCCGACTGAAGCTTTCTTT,CASSPGGEPTEAFF
TRBD1,-,TRBV11-2,TRBJ2-7,TGTGCCAGCAGACCAAACGACAGGGGAATCGACGAGCAGTACTTC,CASRPNDRGIDEQYF
TRBD2,-,TRBV5-1,TRBJ2-3,TGCGCCAGCAGCAAAGGGACTAGCGTGGACACAGATACGCAGTATTTT,CASSKGTSVDTDTQYF
TRBD1,-,TRBV11-2,TRBJ2-3,TGTGCCAGCGCCAGGGGGACAGTTAGCACAGATACGCAGTATTTT,CASARGTVSTDTQYF
-,-,TRBV19,TRBJ1-2,TGTGCCAGTAGAGACACTTGGGATGGCTACACCTTC,CASRDTWDGYTF
-,-,TRBV2,TRBJ2-1,TGTGCCAGCAGTGATGGGGTAGAGCAGTTCTTC,CASSDGVEQFF
-,-,TRBV30,TRBJ2-7,TGTGCCTGGAGTGCCGGACACTTCTACGAGCAGTACTTC,CAWSAGHFYEQYF
-,-,TRBV28,TRBJ1-5,TGTGCCAGCAGTCCCCTCGTCTTTGAGGGGAATCAGCCCCAGCATTTT,CASSPLVFEGNQPQHF
-,-,TRBV6-1,TRBJ1-2,TGTGCCAGCGGCCAGGGAGCTTCAAACTATGGCTACACCTTC,CASGQGASNYGYTF
TRBD1,-,TRBV30,TRBJ2-7,TGTGCCTTGAAAGGACAGGGGCGATACGAGCAGTACTTC,CALKGQGRYEQYF
-,-,TRBV5-1,TRBJ2-1,TGCGCCAGCAGCTTAGGGAGTTACAATGAGCAGTTCTTC,CASSLGSYNEQFF
TRBD1,many,TRBV5-6,TRBJ2-7,TGTGCCAGCAGCGGACAGGGGTCCTACGAGCAGTACTTC,CASSGQGSYEQYF
TRBD2,-,TRBV2,TRBJ2-3,TGTGCCAGCAGAGTGACTAGCGGGAGTGGGGGGGGCACAGATACGCAGTATTTT,CASRVTSGSGGGTDTQYF
-,-,TRBV30,TRBJ1-4,TGTGCCTGGACCTCCATACAGGGTGAAAAACTGTTTTTT,CAWTSIQGEKLFF
TRBD1,-,TRBV5-1,TRBJ1-1,TGCGCCAGCAGCCCTGGGACAGGGGAAGCTTTCTTT,CASSPGTGEAFF
-,-,TRBV5-1,TRBJ2-2,TGCGCCAGCAGCTTCTCGCTGCGGACAGACACCGGGGAGCTGTTTTTT,CASSFSLRTDTGELFF
-,-,TRBV5-1,TRBJ1-1,TGCGCCAGCAGCCAACAGGGAGTAAAAACTGAAGCTTTCTTT,CASSQQGVKTEAFF
-,-,TRBV29-1,TRBJ2-6,TGCAGCGTTGCGTCGGGATTCCCCTCTGGGGCCAACGTCCTGACTTTC,CSVASGFPSGANVLTF
-,-,TRBV7-2,TRBJ2-7,TGTGCCAGCAGCTCCAGAAACTACGAGCAGTACTTC,CASSSRNYEQYF
-,-,TRBV9,TRBJ2-7,TGTGCCAGCAGCCCCCGGGACATGAGCTCCTACGAGCAGTACTTC,CASSPRDMSSYEQYF
-,-,TRBV28,TRBJ1-2,TGTGCCAGCAGCCAGGTGGCAGTTTCCGTCTATGGCTACACCTTC,CASSQVAVSVYGYTF
-,once,TRBV9,TRBJ1-1,TGTGCCAGCAGCGTAGTTGGCTCATTCAACACTGAAGCTTTCTTT,CASSVVGSFNTEAFF
TRBD2,-,TRBV19,TRBJ2-7,TGTGCCAGCAGGGAGGGACCCAAAAACGAGCAGTACTTC,CASREGPKNEQYF
TRBD2,once,TRBV4-3,TRBJ2-1,TGCGCCAGCAGCCCCGAGATAGGACTAGCGGGAGTTGGTGAGCAGTTCTTC,CASSPEIGLAGVGEQFF
-,-,TRBV7-2,TRBJ2-2,TGTGCCAGCAGCTCCCGACAAGGCGGGGAGCTGTTTTTT,CASSSRQGGELFF
-,-,TRBV6-1,TRBJ2-7,TGTGCCAGCAGTGATCCTAGCAGGGGCCTCTCCTACGAGCAGTACTTC,CASSDPSRGLSYEQYF
TRBD1,-,TRBV6-6,TRBJ1-1,TGTGCCAGCACCACAGGGGTCACTGAAGCTTTCTTT,CASTTGVTEAFF
-,once,TRBV5-1,TRBJ1-1,TGCGCCAGCAGTAAGGGGCTCGGGGACACTGAAGCTTTCTTT,CASSKGLGDTEAFF
TRBD1,-,TRBV18,TRBJ1-1,TGTGCCAGCTCACCGGGGACAGTCACTGAAGCTTTCTTT,CASSPGTVTEAFF
-,-,TRBV21-1,TRBJ1-1,TGTGCCAGCAGCTCCCTCACAGGGAGAACTGAAGCTTTCTTT,CASSSLTGRTEAFF
-,-,TRBV6-1,TRBJ2-3,TGTGCCAGCAGTGAAGGGTGGGCGAAAACAGATACGCAGTATTTT,CASSEGWAKTDTQYF
-,-,TRBV2,TRBJ2-7,TGTGCCAGCAGGGCGGACAGACACTCCTACGAGCAGTACTTC,CASRADRHSYEQYF
-,-,TRBV18,TRBJ2-7,TGTGCCAGCTCACCGATCTCCTACGAGCAGTACTTC,CASSPISYEQYF
-,-,TRBV12-5,TRBJ2-7,TGTGCTAGTGGTTTGCCGAGGACTGGGGAAGGTATCGAGCAGTACTTC,CASGLPRTGEGIEQYF
TRBD1,few,TRBV19,TRBJ2-7,TGTGCCAGTAGTATAAAGGGGGCAGCTCCAGGTCAATTGGGTAGAAGCGAGCAGTACTTC,CASSIKGAAPGQLGRSEQYF
TRBD1,-,TRBV5-1,TRBJ2-1,TGCGCCAGCAGCAAAAGCGGGACAGGGGGGCCTGATGAGCAGTTCTTC,CASSKSGTGGPDEQFF
TRBD2,-,TRBV19,TRBJ2-1,TGTGCCAGTAGTATAGAGGGACTAGCGGTATACAATGAGCAGTTCTTC,CASSIEGLAVYNEQFF
TRBD2,-,TRBV15,TRBJ2-1,TGTGCCACCAGCAGAGGATCGGGAGGAATGGAGGATGAGCAGTTCTTC,CATSRGSGGMEDEQFF
TRBD2,-,TRBV7-2,TRBJ2-2,TGTGCCAGCAGCACACGACTAGCGGGAGGCACCGGGGAGCTGTTTTTT,CASSTRLAGGTGELFF
-,-,TRBV19,TRBJ1-5,TGTGCCAGTAGTATCACGAATGGCCAGCCCCAGCATTTT,CASSITNGQPQHF
TRBD1,few,TRBV30,TRBJ1-5,TGTGCCTGGAGCGGGACAGGTAATCAGCCCCAGCATTTT,CAWSGTGNQPQHF
-,once,TRBV29-1,TRBJ2-7,TGCAGCGTTGCCCTCGGGTTTTACGAGCAGTACTTC,CSVALGFYEQYF
TRBD1,-,TRBV11-2,TRBJ2-1,TGTGCCAGCAGCCGCGGACAGGAGTACAATGAGCAGTTCTTC,CASSRGQEYNEQFF
-,-,TRBV5-1,TRBJ2-7,TGCGCCAGCAGCACGGGACCCCCCTACGAGCAGTACTTC,CASSTGPPYEQYF
-,-,TRBV27,TRBJ2-3,TGTGCCAGCAGTTTCTGGGGCGGTACGCAGTATTTT,CASSFWGGTQYF
TRBD2,-,TRBV6-1,TRBJ2-2,TGTGCCAGCAGTGGGCAGGGGACTAGCGGGAGGGTCGCCGGGGAGCTGTTTTTT,CASSGQGTSGRVAGELFF